Here is one T cell receptor (beta chain) with its context. This clone's antigen is unknown. Base-call qualities are not available, and no considerably larger clone is one nucleotide away. The donors were healthy, HIV-negative adults with no recently reported acute infections or vaccinations. All donors were Caucasian adults living in Nashville, Tennessee, USA. CD4+ T cells were enriched through magnetic negative selection, after which naive cells were positively selected on CD45RA and the remaining negative fraction served as the memory subset. After blood collection by leukapheresis, PBMCs were isolated using Ficoll-Histopaque density gradient centrifugation and then cryopreserved in the vapor phase of liquid nitrogen. Analytical flow cytometry was used to check the purity and quantity of every magnetically sorted T cell population. Genomic DNA was isolated from every sorted fraction and measured by UV absorbance on a Nanodrop 2000c.

This sample is part of a study of shared clonotypes between healthy human individuals (dated by TCRdb to 2020 to 2022). Background for the entire study: A couple of women and a few men aged 18 to 49 years were included in the cohort. For each donor, CD4 naive and CD4 memory were each run on three plates, CD8 naive on two plates, and CD8 memory on one plate. To estimate repertoire size and how much clonotype sharing occurs between individuals, the study deeply sequenced the blood TCR repertoires of about five healthy adults. To increase sequencing depth and limit assay-specific biases, different laboratories used diverse techniques to prepare libraries and sequence TCR repertoires. Per donor, leukapheresis produced somewhere between about 0.9 and 9.5 billion PBMCs. Results and caveats for the whole study, not just this receptor: The genetic and exposure-history diversity represented was limited by the small number of donors. Based on pairwise subsampling, the degree of clonotype sharing among donors was expected to be affected by sequencing depth. Incomplete sequencing was indicated by rarefaction of sorted-subset datasets, despite the large sequencing depth. Sampling was restricted to blood, and TCR repertoires in tissue are likely to differ from TCR repertoires in blood. Compared with non-shared clonotypes, the clonotypes found in all four sorted-subset donors had higher generation probabilities. Approximately 5% of naive CD4, 3.5% of naive CD8, 2.3% of memory CD4, and more than 0.35% of memory CD8 clonotypes were shared across a few donors. Larger estimated clonotype richness was generally found for naive subsets than for memory subsets.

Using the deep immunoSEQ assay, TCR CDR3 regions were amplified from genomic DNA by multiplex PCR. Genomic DNA extracted from each cell subset was distributed evenly over all wells of several immunoSEQ 96-well plates, and each plate served as one replicate. For sorted subsets, each replicate PCR was loaded with 150 to 250 ng genomic DNA, equivalent to about 33,000 T cell genomes. Purified libraries were measured with a Qubit 3.0 fluorometer, size-checked on a Bioanalyzer 2100, and measured again with the KAPA Library Quantification kit. Each immunoSEQ 96-well plate was sequenced on its own single-read 150-cycle Illumina NextSeq 550 flow cell. Under the source paper's analysis protocol: The immunoSEQ output contained only junctional sequences without quality scores, so filtering could not match that applied to full-length reads. Sequences were annotated with PyIR, a Python wrapper for IgBLAST v1.9, using IMGT germline references to assign V/J genes and CDR3. Reads were removed for weak V/J assignments (E-value above 1e-6), missing CDR3, stop codons, out-of-frame junctions, or ambiguous translated residues. A V3J clonotype was defined by an identical inferred V gene, J gene, and CDR3 amino acid sequence. Percentage overlap between repertoires was computed as shared unique clonotypes divided by the size of the smaller repertoire. Richness of each repertoire was evaluated using RTK rarefaction, the Chao1 estimator, and Recon v2.1 estimates of unobserved clonotypes. OLGA was used to compute generation probabilities for all TCRbeta clonotypes that the gDNA method yielded from a handful of donors. The table was pulled from immuneACCESS by TCRdb, which kept in-frame rearrangements only. Such tables lose some clones; where checked, under half of the loss comes from unresolved V genes, and the rest has no known cause. For V, J and clone size, that table is used; D and trimming come from the DNA. Across this sample there are around 940,000 clones, with approximately 80% seen only once. 1.5% of the sample is held by the ten biggest clonotypes.

The sequence came from a man younger than 35 in good health. Specimen: memory CD4+ T cells sorted from blood. The cell subset or site label here, explained by the study, means: CD45RA-negative fraction.

The nucleotide sequence is given as TGTGCCAGCAGTGAAGGCGGGAGGGCCGGCACCGGGGAGCTGTTTTTT. This sequence encodes CASSEGGRAGTGELFF. The V and J genes are TRBV25-1 and TRBJ2-2, with 9 bases aligning to TRBD2. V is trimmed back by 2 bases and J by 4 bases, and the junction contains 5 bases that no gene match accounts for. CDR3 length: 16 amino acids, cysteine to phenylalanine. Only CDR3 DNA is held: 48 bases, read in frame from base 1. Looking up the germline V gene yields CDR1 MGHDK and CDR2 SYGVNS.